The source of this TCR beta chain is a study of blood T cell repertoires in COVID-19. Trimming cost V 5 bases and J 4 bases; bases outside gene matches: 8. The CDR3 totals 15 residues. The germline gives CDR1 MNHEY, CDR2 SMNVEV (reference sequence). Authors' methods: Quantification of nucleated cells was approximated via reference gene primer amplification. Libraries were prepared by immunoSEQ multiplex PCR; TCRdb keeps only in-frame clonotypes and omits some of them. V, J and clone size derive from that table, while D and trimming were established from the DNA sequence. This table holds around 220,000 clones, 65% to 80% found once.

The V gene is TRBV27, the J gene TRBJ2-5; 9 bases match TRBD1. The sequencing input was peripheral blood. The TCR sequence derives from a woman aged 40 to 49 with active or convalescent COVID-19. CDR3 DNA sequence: TGTGCCAGCAGTGTTACAGGGGGCACGTTAGAGACCCAGTACTTC. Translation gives CASSVTGGTLETQYF.